A selection of T cell receptor beta chains follows, all from one sample in a study of cytomegalovirus exposure and HLA in healthy donors. The table came from immunoSEQ multiplex PCR; TCRdb's copy has only in-frame clones and leaves some out. The sample lists around 92,000 clones; about four fifths were seen once. The sample was PBMCs. Receptors were obtained from a woman between 65 and 79 years old in good health and CMV-seropositive. The CDR3 runs from the conserved cysteine through the conserved F or W. The D gene is left open where the match is weak. A clone size is listed for some rows: how often the clone was seen (once, few, many), or a class if it is expanded.

d_gene: TRBD1
v_gene: TRBV5-5
j_gene: TRBJ2-5
abundance: NA
CDR3nt: TGTGCCAGCAGCTTAGGACAGGGCTTAGAGACCCAGTACTTC
CDR3aa: CASSLGQGLETQYF

d_gene: NA
v_gene: TRBV7-6
j_gene: TRBJ2-7
abundance: NA
CDR3nt: TGTGCCAGCAGCCCCACTCAGGGAAACGAGCAGTACTTC
CDR3aa: CASSPTQGNEQYF

d_gene: TRBD2
v_gene: TRBV25-1
j_gene: TRBJ2-3
abundance: NA
CDR3nt: TGTGCCAGCAGTGATGCGGGGGGGCCGGCAGATACGCAGTATTTT
CDR3aa: CASSDAGGPADTQYF

d_gene: TRBD2
v_gene: TRBV28
j_gene: TRBJ2-7
abundance: NA
CDR3nt: TGTGCCAGCAGGCCCGGGGCGGGGGCCTACGAGCAGTACTTC
CDR3aa: CASRPGAGAYEQYF

d_gene: NA
v_gene: TRBV7-2
j_gene: TRBJ2-5
abundance: NA
CDR3nt: TGTGCCAGCAGCTTAGTGGGACAAGTCCAAGAGACCCAGTACTTC
CDR3aa: CASSLVGQVQETQYF

d_gene: TRBD1
v_gene: TRBV2
j_gene: TRBJ2-3
abundance: NA
CDR3nt: TGTGCCAGCAGTCTGGACAGGGCCCCAGATACGCAGTATTTT
CDR3aa: CASSLDRAPDTQYF

d_gene: NA
v_gene: TRBV19
j_gene: TRBJ2-1
abundance: NA
CDR3nt: TGTGCCAGTAGTACCCAAGGGGCTTACAATGAGCAGTTCTTC
CDR3aa: CASSTQGAYNEQFF

d_gene: NA
v_gene: TRBV19
j_gene: TRBJ1-1
abundance: NA
CDR3nt: TGTGCCAGTAGCGGGGGTAGGCGCACTGAAGCTTTCTTT
CDR3aa: CASSGGRRTEAFF

d_gene: TRBD1
v_gene: TRBV14
j_gene: TRBJ2-1
abundance: NA
CDR3nt: TGTGCCAGCAGCCTACATGCGGGACAGGGATTCGATGAGCAGTTCTTC
CDR3aa: CASSLHAGQGFDEQFF

d_gene: NA
v_gene: TRBV6-5
j_gene: TRBJ2-2
abundance: NA
CDR3nt: TGTGCCAGCAGTACCGGGACACCCATCACCGGGGAGCTGTTTTTT
CDR3aa: CASSTGTPITGELFF

d_gene: NA
v_gene: TRBV13
j_gene: TRBJ2-3
abundance: NA
CDR3nt: TGTGCCAGCAGTTGGGTCGGGAAACGCTCCACAGATACGCAGTATTTT
CDR3aa: CASSWVGKRSTDTQYF

d_gene: NA
v_gene: TRBV6-7
j_gene: TRBJ2-7
abundance: NA
CDR3nt: TGTGCCAGCAGTTACGGAGGGCCCCGCGGTCGCTCCTACGAGCAGTACTTC
CDR3aa: CASSYGGPRGRSYEQYF

d_gene: NA
v_gene: TRBV4-3
j_gene: TRBJ1-6
abundance: few
CDR3nt: TGCGCCAGCAGCCACCTACAGATGACGGGGAATTCACCCCTCCACTTT
CDR3aa: CASSHLQMTGNSPLHF

d_gene: TRBD1
v_gene: TRBV5-1
j_gene: TRBJ1-2
abundance: NA
CDR3nt: TGCGCCAGCAGCTTGGGCCAGGGGACAGGGGGCAACTATGGCTACACCTTC
CDR3aa: CASSLGQGTGGNYGYTF

d_gene: TRBD1
v_gene: TRBV7-3
j_gene: TRBJ1-1
abundance: NA
CDR3nt: TGTGCCAGCAGCTTAGGGGGACAGGGCGGTGAAGCTTTCTTT
CDR3aa: CASSLGGQGGEAFF

d_gene: NA
v_gene: TRBV4-3
j_gene: TRBJ2-1
abundance: NA
CDR3nt: TGCGCCAGCAGCCAAGGCCCCTCCTCGGGCTCCTACAATGAGCAGTTCTTC
CDR3aa: CASSQGPSSGSYNEQFF

d_gene: NA
v_gene: TRBV5-4
j_gene: TRBJ2-7
abundance: NA
CDR3nt: TGTGCCAGCAGCTTGTTTCGCGGGGCTTTAGTTGGAGAGCAGTACTTC
CDR3aa: CASSLFRGALVGEQYF

d_gene: NA
v_gene: TRBV11-3
j_gene: TRBJ2-1
abundance: NA
CDR3nt: TGTGCCAGCAGCACACTAGCAGGTAACAATGAGCAGTTCTTC
CDR3aa: CASSTLAGNNEQFF

d_gene: TRBD1
v_gene: TRBV27
j_gene: TRBJ2-1
abundance: NA
CDR3nt: TGTGCCAGCAGTCCCCGGACAGGATCCTACAATGAGCAGTTCTTC
CDR3aa: CASSPRTGSYNEQFF

d_gene: NA
v_gene: TRBV6-5
j_gene: TRBJ1-5
abundance: NA
CDR3nt: TGTGCCAGCAGTCCGCAGGGTACTCAGCCCCAGCATTTT
CDR3aa: CASSPQGTQPQHF

d_gene: NA
v_gene: TRBV19
j_gene: TRBJ1-1
abundance: NA
CDR3nt: TGTGCCAGTAGTTTGTATCAGGGGAACACTGAAGCTTTCTTT
CDR3aa: CASSLYQGNTEAFF

d_gene: NA
v_gene: TRBV5-1
j_gene: TRBJ2-7
abundance: once
CDR3nt: TGCGCCAGCAGCTTCTTGCAGGGGATGTCCTACGAGCAGTACTTC
CDR3aa: CASSFLQGMSYEQYF

d_gene: NA
v_gene: TRBV30
j_gene: TRBJ1-1
abundance: NA
CDR3nt: TGTGCCTGGACAGGGGTGAGGACTGAAGCTTTCTTT
CDR3aa: CAWTGVRTEAFF

d_gene: TRBD2
v_gene: TRBV30
j_gene: TRBJ2-1
abundance: once
CDR3nt: TGTGCCTGGAGTGGGGGGACTAGCGGGAGTCCGTTCTTC
CDR3aa: CAWSGGTSGSPFF

d_gene: NA
v_gene: TRBV28
j_gene: TRBJ1-3
abundance: NA
CDR3nt: TGTGCCAGCAGTTCCGCCGACAGAGTTGGAAACACCATATATTTT
CDR3aa: CASSSADRVGNTIYF

d_gene: NA
v_gene: TRBV11-2
j_gene: TRBJ2-3
abundance: NA
CDR3nt: TGTGCCAGCAGCCCCGGTGCAGATACGCAGTATTTT
CDR3aa: CASSPGADTQYF